This T cell receptor (beta chain) was identified in a study of shared clonotypes between healthy human individuals. The CDR3 has 14 amino acids. Per germline, CDR1 SGHAT and CDR2 FQNNGV. Every subset had its genomic DNA shared out evenly among several immunoSEQ plates. TCRdb's table, derived via immunoSEQ multiplex PCR, lists solely in-frame clones and lacks some. This table holds 950,000 to 1,300,000 clones, more than 60% found once. V gene TRBV11-2 combines with J gene TRBJ2-5, with D perhaps matching TRBD1 (7 bases). The tail of the sequence fits TRBJ2-7 better, so the J call may be wrong. The sequencing sample was made of memory CD4+ T cells sorted from blood. Subset described: CD45RA-negative fraction. This clonotype was obtained from a man aged 18 to 30 in good health. The CDR3 sequence is CASSPQGGTYEQYF. CDR3 nucleotides: TGTGCCAGCAGCCCCCAGGGGGGCACCTACGAGCAGTACTTC.